These T cell receptor beta chains were read from a single sample in a study of blood T cells in healthy people across ages. TCRdb processed the 5' RACE reads anew with MiXCR; each CDR3 protein has one entry. The profile shows about 760,000 distinct CDR3 sequences, roughly 25% of them singletons. This sample also appeared in a second study, on T cells of mothers and their children.

Sequenced: blood. The receptors were gathered from a boy aged 5-17 years in good health. The CDR3 runs from the conserved cysteine through the conserved F or W. Fields, in order: V gene, D gene, clone size, J gene, CDR3 protein, CDR3 DNA. The D gene is left open where the match is weak. Size is stated for part of the rows, as once, few or many counts, or as a class when the clone is expanded.

TRBV7-9,.,.,TRBJ2-5,CASSPPGYQEAQYF,TGTGCCAGCAGCCCCCCGGGGTACCAAGAGGCCCAGTACTTC
TRBV7-9,.,.,TRBJ1-1,CASSLALTREAFF,TGTGCCAGCAGCTTAGCGTTGACACGTGAAGCTTTCTTT
TRBV6-2/TRBV6-3,.,.,TRBJ2-7,CASSRQVYYEQYF,TGTGCCAGCAGTCGACAGGTATACTACGAGCAGTACTTC
TRBV5-5,TRBD1,.,TRBJ2-5,CASSFGDRVGETQYF,TGTGCCAGCAGCTTTGGGGACAGGGTTGGAGAGACCCAGTACTTC
TRBV13,.,few,TRBJ2-1,CASSLSGGALGNEQFF,TGTGCCAGCAGCTTAAGTGGGGGGGCCTTGGGGAATGAGCAGTTCTTC
TRBV28,.,once,TRBJ2-7,CASRGFREQYF,TGTGCCAGCAGGGGGTTCAGGGAGCAGTACTTC
TRBV9,.,few,TRBJ2-5,CASSVGGGHQETQYF,TGTGCCAGCAGCGTTGGGGGAGGCCATCAAGAGACCCAGTACTTC
TRBV6-6,.,few,TRBJ2-5,CASSFSQISETQYF,TGTGCCAGCAGTTTTTCACAAATTTCGGAGACCCAGTACTTC
TRBV28,TRBD1,.,TRBJ2-7,CASSFLDRVYEQYF,TGTGCCAGCAGTTTTTTGGACAGGGTCTACGAGCAGTACTTC
TRBV19,TRBD2,.,TRBJ2-4,CASSRDPWGREGNIQYF,TGTGCCAGTAGTAGGGATCCTTGGGGGAGGGAAGGAAACATTCAGTACTTC
TRBV24-1,.,few,TRBJ2-1,CATSDPGLTNEQFF,TGTGCCACCAGTGACCCTGGACTAACTAATGAGCAGTTCTTC
TRBV12-3/TRBV12-4,.,few,TRBJ2-7,CALAPDWGNYEQYF,TGTGCCCTTGCCCCCGACTGGGGGAACTACGAGCAGTACTTC
TRBV11-2,TRBD2,.,TRBJ2-5,CASSPTLAGETQYF,TGTGCCAGCAGCCCGACACTAGCGGGAGAGACCCAGTACTTC
TRBV28,TRBD1,.,TRBJ2-5,CASSRYGDRGQETQYF,TGTGCCAGCAGCCGCTACGGTGACAGGGGGCAAGAGACCCAGTACTTC
TRBV4-3,.,.,TRBJ2-3,CASSQGPWDGWEQYF,TGCGCCAGCAGCCAAGGCCCCTGGGACGGTTGGGAGCAGTATTTT
TRBV4-1,.,.,TRBJ2-5,CASSQGATSIWGQYF,TGCGCCAGCAGCCAAGGTGCCACTTCCATATGGGGGCAGTACTTC
TRBV5-1,.,.,TRBJ2-4,CASRLDWVAKNIQYF,TGCGCCAGCAGACTGGATTGGGTAGCCAAAAACATTCAGTACTTC
TRBV18,.,.,TRBJ1-2,CASSGGQQYGYTF,TGTGCCAGCTCTGGCGGGCAGCAATATGGCTACACCTTC
TRBV3-1,TRBD1,few,TRBJ1-2,CASSLRTGGGYGYTF,TGTGCCAGCAGCCTCCGGACAGGGGGCGGCTATGGCTACACCTTC
TRBV7-2,.,few,TRBJ2-5,CASSLVAPETQYF,TGTGCCAGCAGCTTAGTCGCCCCAGAGACCCAGTACTTC
TRBV5-1,TRBD2,.,TRBJ2-1,CASSLGEPGLVSEQFF,TGCGCCAGCAGCTTGGGGGAACCGGGACTAGTAAGTGAGCAGTTCTTC
TRBV5-1,.,.,TRBJ2-7,CASSLASDQFYEQYF,TGCGCCAGCAGCTTGGCGAGCGACCAGTTCTACGAGCAGTACTTC